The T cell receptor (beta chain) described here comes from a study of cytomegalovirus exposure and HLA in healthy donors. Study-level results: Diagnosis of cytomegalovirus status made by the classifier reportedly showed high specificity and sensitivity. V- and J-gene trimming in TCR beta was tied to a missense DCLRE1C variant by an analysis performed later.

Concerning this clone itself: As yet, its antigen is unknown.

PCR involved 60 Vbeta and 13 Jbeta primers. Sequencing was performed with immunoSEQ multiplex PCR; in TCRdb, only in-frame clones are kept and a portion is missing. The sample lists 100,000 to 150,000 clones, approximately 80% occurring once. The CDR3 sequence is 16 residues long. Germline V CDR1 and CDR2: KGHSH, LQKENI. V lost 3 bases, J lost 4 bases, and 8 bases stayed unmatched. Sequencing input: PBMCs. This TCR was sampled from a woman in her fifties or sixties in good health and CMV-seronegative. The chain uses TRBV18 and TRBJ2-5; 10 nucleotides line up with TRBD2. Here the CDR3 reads CASSPSLAGTGETQYF. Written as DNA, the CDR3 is TGTGCCAGCTCACCGTCACTAGCGGGGACGGGAGAGACCCAGTACTTC.